This T cell receptor (beta chain) was sequenced in a study of human CD8 memory T cell subsets. UMI-labeled 5' RACE was used, and it produced the TCR beta libraries. Reprocessing the 5' RACE reads, TCRdb reports a single entry for every CDR3 protein and omits DNA. The listing records 4,500 to 7,000 distinct CDR3 sequences. Germline V lookup: CDR1 MNHNY, CDR2 SVGAGI (reference sequence). The CDR3 extends over 15 amino acids. The sample was CD8+ effector memory T cells (TEM) sorted from PBMCs. Subset meaning: effector memory CD8 T cells, CCR7- CD45RO+ CD95+. The sequence came from a human donor in good health. The V and J genes are TRBV6-6 and TRBJ2-1; TCRdb calls TRBD1, which cannot be checked without DNA. This CDR3 reads CASSYEAGGYNEQFF.